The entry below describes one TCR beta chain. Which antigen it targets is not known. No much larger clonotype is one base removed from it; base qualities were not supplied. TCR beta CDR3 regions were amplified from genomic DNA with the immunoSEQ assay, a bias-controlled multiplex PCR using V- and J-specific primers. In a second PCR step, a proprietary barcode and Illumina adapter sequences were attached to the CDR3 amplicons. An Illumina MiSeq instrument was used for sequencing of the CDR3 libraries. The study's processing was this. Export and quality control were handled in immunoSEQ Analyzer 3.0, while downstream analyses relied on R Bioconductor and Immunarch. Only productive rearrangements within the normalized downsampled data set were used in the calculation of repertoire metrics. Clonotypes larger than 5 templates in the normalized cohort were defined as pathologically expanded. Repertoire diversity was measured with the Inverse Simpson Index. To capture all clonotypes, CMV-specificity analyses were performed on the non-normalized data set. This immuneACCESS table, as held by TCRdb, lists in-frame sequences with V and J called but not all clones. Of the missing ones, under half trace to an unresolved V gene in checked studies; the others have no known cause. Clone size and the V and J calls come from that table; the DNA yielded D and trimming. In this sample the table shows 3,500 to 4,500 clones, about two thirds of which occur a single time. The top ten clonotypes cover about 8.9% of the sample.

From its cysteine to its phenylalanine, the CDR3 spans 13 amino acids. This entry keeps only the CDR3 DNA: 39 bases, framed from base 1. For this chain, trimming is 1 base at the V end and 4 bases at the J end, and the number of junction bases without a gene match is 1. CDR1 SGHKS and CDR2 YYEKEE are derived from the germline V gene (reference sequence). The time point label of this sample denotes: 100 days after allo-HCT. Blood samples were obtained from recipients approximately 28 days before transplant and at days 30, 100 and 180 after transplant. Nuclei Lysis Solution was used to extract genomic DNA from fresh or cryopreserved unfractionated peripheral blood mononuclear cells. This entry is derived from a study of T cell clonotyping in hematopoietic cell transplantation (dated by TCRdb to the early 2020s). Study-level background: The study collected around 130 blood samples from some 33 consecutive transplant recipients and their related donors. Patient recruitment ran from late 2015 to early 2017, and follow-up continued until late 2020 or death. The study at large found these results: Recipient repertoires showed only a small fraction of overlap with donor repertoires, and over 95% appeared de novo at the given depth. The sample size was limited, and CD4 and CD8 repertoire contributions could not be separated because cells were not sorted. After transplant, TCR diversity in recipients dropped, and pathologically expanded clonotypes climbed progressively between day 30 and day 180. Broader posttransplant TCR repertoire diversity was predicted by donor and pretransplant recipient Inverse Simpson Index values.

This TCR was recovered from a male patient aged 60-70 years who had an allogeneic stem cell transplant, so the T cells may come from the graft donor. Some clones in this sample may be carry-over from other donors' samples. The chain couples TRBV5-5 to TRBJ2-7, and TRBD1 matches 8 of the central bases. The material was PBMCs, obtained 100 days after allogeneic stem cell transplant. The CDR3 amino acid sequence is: CASSLRQGYEQYF. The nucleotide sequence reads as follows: TGTGCCAGCAGCTTGAGACAGGGGTACGAGCAGTACTTC.